Here is one T cell receptor (beta chain) with its context. Per the study methods: Estimates of nucleated cell counts were drawn from the amplification of reference gene primers. Produced via immunoSEQ multiplex PCR; TCRdb's table is partial and in-frame only. The DNA was the basis for D and trimming; V, J and clone size are from that table. The sample shows about 150,000 clones, approximately 88% of them seen only once. This sample was taken from a study of blood T cell repertoires in COVID-19. For the study at large: The United States, Italy and Spain provided the acute and convalescent COVID-19 samples. T cells, B-cell-depleted T cells, or PBMCs supplied cDNA or gDNA.

The V gene's germline CDR1 is SGHVS and CDR2 FQNEAQ. This CDR3 has 14 amino acids. V lost 5 bases to trimming and J lost 8 bases, with 18 bases between them. V gene TRBV7-8 combines with J gene TRBJ1-2; no reliable D call. The TCR comes from a man aged 60 to 69 with acute or convalescent COVID-19. The specimen sequenced was peripheral blood. CDR3 region: CASSLGRSWEGYTF. CDR3 DNA sequence: TGTGCCAGCAGCCTCGGACGGTCCTGGGAGGGCTACACCTTC.